This passage covers 26 T cell receptor beta chains from one sample sequenced in a study of sequential checkpoint blockade in melanoma. Treatment defined: randomized to nivolumab then ipilimumab (arm A) or the reverse (arm B). The table came from immunoSEQ multiplex PCR; TCRdb's copy has only in-frame clones and leaves some out. Counted here are 20,000 or so clones, around 70% occurring once; the ten biggest clones make up approximately 20%. This specimen consisted of CD8+ T cells sorted from blood (inferred from file names), obtained from a patient given nivolumab and ipilimumab in sequence. These receptors came from a human donor with melanoma.

The rearrangement joins TRBV2 to TRBJ1-2; D unresolved. The CDR3 is 15 amino acids. From germline, CDR1 is SNHLY and CDR2 FYNNEI. V shed 4 bases and J shed 4 bases, with 16 bases lying between them. The CDR3 DNA reads as TGTGCCAGCAGTGGGTGGCTTAACGTTTCCTATGGCTACACCTTC. Translation: CASSGWLNVSYGYTF.

This sequence joins TRBV5-1 and TRBJ2-7; D is undetermined. V lost 6 bases and J lost 2, with 15 bases in between. This CDR3 is 14 amino acids long. Germline CDR1 reads SGHRS; CDR2 reads YFSETQ. CDR3 DNA: TGCGCCAGCACCCACAGCTCTACTCCCTACGAGCAGTACTTC. As protein: CASTHSSTPYEQYF.

This clone occurred once. V is TRBV19 and J is TRBJ2-7; 8 positions match TRBD1. J lost 1 base, V lost 4 bases, and 15 bases had no gene match. CDR3 length: 18 residues. Germline CDR1 LNHDA, CDR2 SQIVND (reference sequence). The DNA of the CDR3 is TGTGCCAGTAGTACTGGGAGACAGGGGACTTCGAAATCCTACGAGCAGTACTTC. Protein sequence: CASSTGRQGTSKSYEQYF.

This rearrangement joins TRBV2 to TRBJ1-2, with D tentatively TRBD1 (5 bases). Trimming stripped 7 bases from V and 2 bases from J, with 14 bases between. The germline V gene has CDR1 SNHLY and CDR2 FYNNEI. This CDR3 contains 14 residues. The CDR3 DNA is TGTGCCAGCAAAGAGGGACGGGGGAACTATGGCTACACCTTC. It translates to CASKEGRGNYGYTF.

The CDR3 coding sequence is TGTGCTAGTGGTCCCCGGACAGGGGACGGCTACACCTTC. It codes for CASGPRTGDGYTF. The rearrangement joins TRBV12-5 to TRBJ1-2; 9 bases are a match to TRBD1. CDR1 and CDR2 from the germline V gene are LGHNT and FRNRAP. The CDR3 totals 13 residues. J gave up 8 bases and V 5 bases, and 6 bases lay outside the gene matches.

V is TRBV27 and J is TRBJ2-7, with D tentatively TRBD1 (6 bases). This CDR3 comprises 15 residues. V was shortened by 0 bases and J by 1 base, with 10 bases between the two germline ends. Germline V lookup: CDR1 MNHEY, CDR2 SMNVEV (reference sequence). CDR3 bases: TGTGCCAGCAGTTTATCTCCCCAGGGGTCCTACGAGCAGTACTTC. It translates to CASSLSPQGSYEQYF.

J is TRBJ2-7 and V is TRBV19; no clear D. Germline assignment: CDR1 LNHDA and CDR2 SQIVND (reference sequence). This CDR3 has 12 amino acids. Deletions cut 5 bases from V and 0 bases from J, with 5 bases between. The DNA of the CDR3 is TGTGCCAGTAGTCCAGACTCCTACGAGCAGTACTTC. It is translated as CASSPDSYEQYF. Full variable domain (rest looked up from reference TRBV19 and TRBJ2-7): DGGITQSPKYLFRKEGQNVTLSCEQNLNHDAMYWYRQDPGQGLRLIYYSQIVNDFQKGDIAEGYSVSREKKESFPLTVTSAQKNPTAFYLCASSPDSYEQYFGPGTRLTVT.

This clone was detected a few times. The V and J genes are TRBV7-9 and TRBJ1-1; no clear D gene. CDR3 length: 14 amino acids. The V gene lost 1 base and the J gene lost 1 base, with 7 bases spanning the gap. Per germline, CDR1 SEHNR and CDR2 FQNEAQ (reference sequence). CDR3 protein: CASSLDPGNTEAFF. DNA of the CDR3: TGTGCCAGCAGCTTAGACCCGGGGAACACTGAAGCTTTCTTT.

V gene TRBV2 combines with J gene TRBJ1-4; TRBD1 aligns across 7 bases. Looked up from germline, CDR1 is SNHLY and CDR2 is FYNNEI. This CDR3 spans 16 amino acids. The trim removed 6 bases at V and 5 bases at J, leaving 12 bases unmatched. The CDR3 nucleotides are TGTGCCAGCAGCGACGGACGGGACAGCCCGAATGAAAAACTGTTTTTT. Amino acid sequence: CASSDGRDSPNEKLFF.

This clone was seen a few times. The chain employs TRBV7-9 and TRBJ1-1; 7 nucleotides agree with TRBD1. V shed 10 bases, J shed 4 bases, and the junction held 9 bases outside the gene matches. Germline loops: CDR1 SEHNR, CDR2 FQNEAQ (reference sequence). The length of the CDR3 is 13 residues. DNA for the CDR3: TGTGCCACCGCTGACAGGGACAGCACTGAAGCTTTCTTT. Its translation is CATADRDSTEAFF.

The table lists this clone with a few counts. The CDR3 region is CASSLGDRAYTEAFF. The CDR3 region has the DNA TGTGCCAGCAGCCTGGGGGACAGGGCATACACTGAAGCTTTCTTT. The chain uses TRBV7-9 and TRBJ1-1, with 9 bases lining up with TRBD1. From germline, CDR1 is SEHNR and CDR2 FQNEAQ (reference sequence). CDR3 length: 15 amino acids. The trim removed 5 bases at V and 3 bases at J, leaving 7 bases unmatched.

The chain recombines TRBV2 with TRBJ1-2, with D perhaps TRBD1 (5 bases). Germline V CDR1 and CDR2: SNHLY, FYNNEI. The ends were cut back, 1 base at V and 3 bases at J, with 15 bases in the middle. The CDR3 is made up of 16 amino acids. The CDR3 DNA reads TGTGCCAGCAGTGAAGAAACCATGGGGCTGGACTATGGCTACACCTTC. Its translation is CASSEETMGLDYGYTF.

This clone appeared a single time. The chain couples TRBV2 to TRBJ1-2; perhaps TRBD1 as D (5 bases). CDR1 and CDR2 from the germline V gene are SNHLY and FYNNEI. V was shortened by 3 bases and J by 4 bases, with 18 bases between the two germline ends. This CDR3 region has 16 residues. This chain's CDR3 is CASSDPTGPLSYGYTF. DNA for the CDR3: TGTGCCAGCAGTGACCCAACAGGTCCCCTCAGCTATGGCTACACCTTC.

The V gene is TRBV2, the J gene TRBJ2-7, with D possibly TRBD2 on 6 matching bases. The CDR3 is 18 residues long. V lost 2 bases, J lost 3 bases, and 23 bases lay in between. Germline values: CDR1 SNHLY, CDR2 FYNNEI. CDR3 DNA sequence: TGTGCCAGCAGTGAACCGGAGAGTAGCGGAAAGAAGTACTACGAGCAGTACTTC. Translation gives CASSEPESSGKKYYEQYF.

Only a few counts were recorded for this clone. V and J are TRBV2 and TRBJ1-1; D possibly corresponds to TRBD1 (6 bases). The germline V and J ends were trimmed by 9 bases and 5 bases, with 19 bases remaining between them. This CDR3 region has 14 residues. Germline values: CDR1 SNHLY, CDR2 FYNNEI. The CDR3, as DNA: TGTGCCAGTGGGAGGCGGGGGCGAGGGACTGAAGCTTTCTTT. Protein sequence: CASGRRGRGTEAFF. The whole variable domain, filled in from reference TRBV2 and TRBJ1-1, reads EPEVTQTPSHQVTQMGQEVILRCVPISNHLYFYWYRQILGQKVEFLVSFYNNEISEKSEIFDDQFSVERPDGSNFTLKIRSTKLEDSAMYFCASGRRGRGTEAFFGQGTRLTVV.

The chain combines TRBV30 with TRBJ2-7; weak D call: TRBD2 (6 bases). The CDR3 is 12 amino acids. In germline, CDR1 is GTSNPN, CDR2 SVGIG (reference sequence). Trimming stripped 3 bases from V and 3 bases from J, with 9 bases between. The CDR3 reads CAWSGTVYEQYF. In nucleotides, the CDR3 is TGTGCCTGGAGCGGGACTGTCTACGAGCAGTACTTC.

This clone was counted only a few times. V and J are TRBV10-3 and TRBJ2-7; 9 bases are shared with TRBD1. Germline V gene sequence: CDR1 ENHRY, CDR2 SYGVKD. The CDR3 spans 14 residues. Trimming at V came to 4 bases and at J to 0 bases, leaving 1 base not matched to a gene. The CDR3 sequence is CAISGTGDSYEQYF. Written as DNA, the CDR3 is TGTGCCATCAGTGGGACAGGGGACTCCTACGAGCAGTACTTC.

The CDR3 sequence is CASNTGYDTEAFF. The CDR3 region has the DNA TGTGCCAGCAATACAGGGTATGATACTGAAGCTTTCTTT. This chain links TRBV28 with TRBJ1-1, with D tentatively TRBD1 (6 bases). This CDR3 is built from 13 residues. Trimming stripped 7 bases from V and 5 bases from J, with 14 bases between. Germline CDR1 is MDHEN and CDR2 is SYDVKM.

The rearrangement joins TRBV6-5 to TRBJ2-7; TRBD2 aligns across 9 bases. The CDR3 extends over 15 amino acids. Looked up from germline, CDR1 is MNHEY and CDR2 is SVGAGI. The V segment lost 2 bases and the J segment 2 bases; nucleotides outside the gene matches: 4. The CDR3 loop is CASSYVAGATYEQYF. In DNA form, the CDR3 reads TGTGCCAGCAGTTACGTAGCGGGGGCCACCTACGAGCAGTACTTC.

The table lists this clone with a count of one. The chain employs TRBV5-6 and TRBJ2-5, with D maybe TRBD1 (6 bases). The J call is uncertain, as TRBJ2-7 better fits the DNA end. The CDR3 loop spans 15 amino acids. In germline, CDR1 is SGHDT, CDR2 YYEEEE. The CDR3 loop reads CASSLGTRAFYEQYF. CDR3 bases: TGTGCCAGCAGCCTCGGGACAAGAGCCTTTTACGAGCAGTACTTC.

The chain joins TRBV7-8 to TRBJ2-7; 13 bases are a match to TRBD2. The CDR3 contains 17 residues. Germline V gene data show CDR1 as SGHVS and CDR2 as FQNEAQ. The ends lost 0 bases at V and 6 bases at J; junction bases unmatched: 8. The DNA of the CDR3 is TGTGCCAGCAGCTTAGCTAGGACTAGCGGGAGATCCGTCGAGCAGTACTTC. This encodes CASSLARTSGRSVEQYF.

The chain joins TRBV30 to TRBJ2-7; TRBD2 might be the D (5 bases). Trimming took 2 bases from V and 2 from J, leaving 10 bases between them. CDR1 and CDR2 from the germline V gene are GTSNPN and SVGIG (reference sequence). This CDR3 contains 13 residues. The CDR3 loop reads CAWSLSGPYEQYF. CDR3 DNA: TGTGCCTGGAGTCTCAGCGGACCCTACGAGCAGTACTTC. Combining the CDR3 with reference TRBV30 and TRBJ2-7 gives the whole variable domain SQTIHQWPATLVQPVGSPLSLECTVEGTSNPNLYWYRQAAGRGLQLLFYSVGIGQISSEVPQNLSASRPQDRQFILSSKKLLLSDSGFYLCAWSLSGPYEQYFGPGTRLTVT.

The chain carries TRBV9 and TRBJ2-1, with 14 bases aligning to TRBD2. Germline CDR1 is SGDLS and CDR2 is YYNGEE. J was trimmed by 7 bases and V by 3 bases; bases with no gene match: 3. CDR3 length: 15 amino acids. This CDR3 reads CASSATSGRVNEQFF. The DNA of the CDR3 is TGTGCCAGCAGCGCGACTAGCGGGAGGGTTAATGAGCAGTTCTTC.

The genes are TRBV4-1 and TRBJ1-1, with D maybe TRBD1 (5 bases). Trimming pared 1 base from V and 6 bases from J, leaving 12 bases between. The CDR3 has 14 residues. In germline, CDR1 is MGHRA, CDR2 YSYEKL. In nucleotides, the CDR3 is TGCGCCAGCAGCCAAGTGGGGGGAGGCGCTGAAGCTTTCTTT. Translated: CASSQVGGGAEAFF.

V gene TRBV28 combines with J gene TRBJ2-7, with D unclear. The CDR3 is made up of 11 amino acids. CDR1 and CDR2 from the germline V gene are MDHEN and SYDVKM. The V and J ends lost 6 bases and 7 bases respectively, with 10 bases between them. The chain's CDR3 is CASRDTWEQYF. The CDR3 DNA sequence: TGTGCCAGCAGAGACACTTGGGAGCAGTACTTC.

This chain links TRBV7-3 with TRBJ2-7, with 7 bases lining up with TRBD1. Trimming removed 2 bases from V and 2 bases from J; junction bases left unmatched: 0. This CDR3 region has 13 residues. Germline-derived CDR1 and CDR2 are SGHTA and FQGTGA. The CDR3 DNA reads TGTGCCAGCAGCTTAGGGACAGCCTACGAGCAGTACTTC. The encoded protein is CASSLGTAYEQYF.